Sequencing of this TCR beta chain was carried out in a study of glioma-infiltrating T cells after dendritic cell vaccination. About the research overall: Autologous tumor lysate-pulsed dendritic cell vaccination was given between about 2003 and 2013.

For this clone: Antigen: not known.

Notes on the study in general: Longer survival after dendritic cell vaccination followed higher pretreatment TIL content.

Some clones are missing from TCRdb's copy, which holds only in-frame ones; the method was immunoSEQ multiplex PCR. Of approximately 46,000 clones detected, about 89% appear once; the ten largest clones hold roughly 5%. Time point indicated: after dendritic cell vaccination, including at tumor progression/relapse. Only patients with spare fresh-frozen tumor and over two years of follow-up were included. From germline, CDR1 is SEHNR and CDR2 FQNEAQ (reference sequence). The V segment lost 1 base and the J segment 13 bases; nucleotides outside the gene matches: 4. The length of the CDR3 is 11 residues. The chain is built from TRBV7-9 and TRBJ2-7; TRBD1 matches at 7 bases. The TCR was taken from a human donor with glioblastoma. Sequenced material: blood, taken after dendritic cell vaccination. CDR3 protein: CASSLEGARYF. CDR3 nucleotide sequence: TGTGCCAGCAGCTTAGAGGGGGCCAGATACTTC.